The sequence of this T cell receptor (beta chain) was determined in a study of blood T cell repertoires in COVID-19. The wider study: Spain, Italy and the United States supplied samples that represented acute and convalescent COVID-19. T cells, B-cell-depleted T cells, or PBMCs supplied cDNA or gDNA.

In the original analysis: By means of reference gene primer amplification, nucleated cell counts were estimated. The table came from immunoSEQ multiplex PCR; TCRdb's copy has only in-frame clones and leaves some out. V, J and clone size are taken as reported in that table, and D and trimming were inferred from the DNA itself. The profile shows around 58,000 clones, about 90% of them singletons. The CDR3 loop spans 19 amino acids. From germline, CDR1 is MDHEN and CDR2 SYDVKM. V lost 6 bases, J lost 3 bases, and 20 bases stayed unmatched. Specimen: peripheral blood. The clonotype was recovered from a woman aged 60-75 years with active or convalescent COVID-19. The chain couples TRBV28 to TRBJ2-3, with 8 bases that match TRBD2. CDR3 nucleotide sequence: TGTGCCAGCAGCCGGACTAGCCTACTAAGTAATTCCCCTACAGATACGCAGTATTTT. It translates to CASSRTSLLSNSPTDTQYF. Drawing the rest from reference TRBV28 and TRBJ2-3, the complete variable domain is DVKVTQSSRYLVKRTGEKVFLECVQDMDHENMFWYRQDPGLGLRLIYFSYDVKMKEKGDIPEGYSVSREKKERFSLILESASTNQTSMYLCASSRTSLLSNSPTDTQYFGPGTRLTVL.